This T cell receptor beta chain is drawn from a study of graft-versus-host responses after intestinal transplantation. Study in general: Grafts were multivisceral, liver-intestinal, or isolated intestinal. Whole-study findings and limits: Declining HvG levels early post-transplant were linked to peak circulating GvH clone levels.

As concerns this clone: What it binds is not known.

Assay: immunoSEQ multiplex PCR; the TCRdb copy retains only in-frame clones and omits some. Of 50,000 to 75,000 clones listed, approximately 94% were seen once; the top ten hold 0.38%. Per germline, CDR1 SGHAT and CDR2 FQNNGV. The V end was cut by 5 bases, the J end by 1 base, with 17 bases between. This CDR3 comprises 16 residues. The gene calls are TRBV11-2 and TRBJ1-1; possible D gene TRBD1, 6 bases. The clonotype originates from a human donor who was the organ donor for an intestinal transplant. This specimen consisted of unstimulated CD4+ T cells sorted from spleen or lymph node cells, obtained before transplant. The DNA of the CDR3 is TGTGCCAGCAGCCCATTAGGGGGAAAGGGGAACACTGAAGCTTTCTTT. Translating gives CASSPLGGKGNTEAFF.